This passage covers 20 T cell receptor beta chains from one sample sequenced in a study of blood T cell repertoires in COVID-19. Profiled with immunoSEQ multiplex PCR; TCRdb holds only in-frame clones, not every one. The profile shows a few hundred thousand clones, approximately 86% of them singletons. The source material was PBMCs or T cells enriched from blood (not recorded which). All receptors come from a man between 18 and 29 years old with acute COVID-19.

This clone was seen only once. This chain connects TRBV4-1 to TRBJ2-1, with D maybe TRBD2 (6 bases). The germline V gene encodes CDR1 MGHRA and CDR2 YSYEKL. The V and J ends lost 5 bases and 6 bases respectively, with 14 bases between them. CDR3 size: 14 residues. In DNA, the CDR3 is TGCGCCAGCAGCAATACCGGGACTGGCAATGAGCAGTTCTTC. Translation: CASSNTGTGNEQFF.

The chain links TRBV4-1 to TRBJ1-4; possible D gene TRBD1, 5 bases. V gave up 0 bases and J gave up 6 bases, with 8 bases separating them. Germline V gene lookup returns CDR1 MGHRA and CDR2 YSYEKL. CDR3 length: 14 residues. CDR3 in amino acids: CASSQDRGYEKLFF. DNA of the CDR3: TGCGCCAGCAGCCAAGATCGGGGGTATGAAAAACTGTTTTTT.

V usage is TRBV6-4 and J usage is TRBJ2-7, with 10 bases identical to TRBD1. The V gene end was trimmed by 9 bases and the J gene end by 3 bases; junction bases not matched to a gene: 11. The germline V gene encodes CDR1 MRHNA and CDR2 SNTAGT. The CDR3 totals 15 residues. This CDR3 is CARPSEDRGIYEQYF. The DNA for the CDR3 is TGTGCCAGGCCCTCGGAGGACAGGGGGATCTACGAGCAGTACTTC.

CDR3: CASSDPAGGGHNEQFF. The DNA for the CDR3 is TGTGCCAGCAGTGACCCGGCAGGGGGAGGACACAATGAGCAGTTCTTC. The gene calls are TRBV25-1 and TRBJ2-1, with D possibly TRBD1 on 7 matching bases. Per germline, CDR1 MGHDK and CDR2 SYGVNS. V lost 3 bases, J lost 5 bases, and 17 bases lay in between. This CDR3 contains 16 residues.

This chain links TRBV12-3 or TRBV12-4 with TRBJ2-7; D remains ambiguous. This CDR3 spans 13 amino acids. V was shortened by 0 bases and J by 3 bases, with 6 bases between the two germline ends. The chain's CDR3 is CASSLAQVYEQYF. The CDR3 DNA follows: TGTGCCAGCAGTTTAGCGCAGGTCTACGAGCAGTACTTC.

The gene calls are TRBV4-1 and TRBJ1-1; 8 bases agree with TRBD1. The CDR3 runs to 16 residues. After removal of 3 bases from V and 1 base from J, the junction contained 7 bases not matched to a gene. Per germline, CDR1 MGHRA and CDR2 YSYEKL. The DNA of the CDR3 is TGCGCCAGCAGCCACGTAAAAGGACAGGGGAACACTGAAGCTTTCTTT. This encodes CASSHVKGQGNTEAFF.

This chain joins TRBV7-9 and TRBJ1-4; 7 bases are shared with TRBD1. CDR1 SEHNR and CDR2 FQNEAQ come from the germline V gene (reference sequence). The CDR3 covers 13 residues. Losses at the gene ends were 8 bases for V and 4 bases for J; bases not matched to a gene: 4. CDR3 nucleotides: TGTGCCAGCCCGGACAGGAGTAATGAAAAACTGTTTTTT. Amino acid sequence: CASPDRSNEKLFF.

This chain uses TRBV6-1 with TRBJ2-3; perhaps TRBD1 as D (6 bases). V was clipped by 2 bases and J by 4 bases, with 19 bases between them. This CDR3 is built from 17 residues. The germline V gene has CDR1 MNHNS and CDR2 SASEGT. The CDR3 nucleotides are TGTGCCAGCAGTGAAATGTGGTCAGGGGCCGGGGCAGATACGCAGTATTTT. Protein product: CASSEMWSGAGADTQYF.

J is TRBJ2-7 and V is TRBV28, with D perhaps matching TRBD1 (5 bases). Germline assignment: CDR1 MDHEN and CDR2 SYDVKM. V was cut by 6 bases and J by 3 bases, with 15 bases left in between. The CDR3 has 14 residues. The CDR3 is CASSASTEVYEQYF. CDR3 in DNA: TGTGCCAGCAGCGCTTCGACAGAAGTCTACGAGCAGTACTTC.

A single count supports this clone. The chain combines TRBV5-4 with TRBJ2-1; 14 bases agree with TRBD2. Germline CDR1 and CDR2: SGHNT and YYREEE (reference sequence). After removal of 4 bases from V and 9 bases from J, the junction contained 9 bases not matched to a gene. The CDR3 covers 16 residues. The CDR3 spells CASSPRLAGGSGEQFF. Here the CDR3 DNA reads TGTGCCAGCAGCCCGCGACTAGCGGGAGGGAGCGGTGAGCAGTTCTTC.

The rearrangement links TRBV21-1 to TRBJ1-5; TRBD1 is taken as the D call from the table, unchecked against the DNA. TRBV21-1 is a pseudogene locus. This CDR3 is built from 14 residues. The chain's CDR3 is CASSKVTGVQPQHF. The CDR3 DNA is TGTGCCAGCAGCAAAGTAACAGGGGTACAGCCCCAGCATTTT.

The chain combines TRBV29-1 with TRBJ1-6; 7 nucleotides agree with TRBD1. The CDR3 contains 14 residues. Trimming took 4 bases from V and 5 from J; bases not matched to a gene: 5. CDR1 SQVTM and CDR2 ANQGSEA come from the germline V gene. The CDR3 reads CSVGQGHNNSPLHF. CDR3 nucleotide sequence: TGCAGCGTTGGACAGGGTCACAATAATTCACCCCTCCACTTT.

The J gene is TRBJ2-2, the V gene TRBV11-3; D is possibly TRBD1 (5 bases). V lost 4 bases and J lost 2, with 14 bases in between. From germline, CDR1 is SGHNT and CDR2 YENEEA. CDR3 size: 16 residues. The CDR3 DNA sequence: TGTGCCAGCAGCTCCGACGTAGGGGAAAACACCGGGGAGCTGTTTTTT. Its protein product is CASSSDVGENTGELFF. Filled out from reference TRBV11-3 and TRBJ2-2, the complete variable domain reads EAGVVQSPRYKIIEKKQPVAFWCNPISGHNTLYWYLQNLGQGPELLIRYENEEAVDDSQLPKDRFSAERLKGVDSTLKIQPAELGDSAVYLCASSSDVGENTGELFFGEGSRLTVL.

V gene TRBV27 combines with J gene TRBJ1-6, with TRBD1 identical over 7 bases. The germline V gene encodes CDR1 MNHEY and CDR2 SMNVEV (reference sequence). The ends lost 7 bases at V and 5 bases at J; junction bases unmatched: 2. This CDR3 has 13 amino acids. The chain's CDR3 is CASKGQNNSPLHF. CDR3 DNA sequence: TGTGCCAGCAAGGGACAGAATAATTCACCCCTCCACTTT.

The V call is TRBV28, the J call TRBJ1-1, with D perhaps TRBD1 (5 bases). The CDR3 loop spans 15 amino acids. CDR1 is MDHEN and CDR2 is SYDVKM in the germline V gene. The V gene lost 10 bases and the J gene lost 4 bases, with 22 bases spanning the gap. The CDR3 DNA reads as TGTGCCATCCTAAACAACGGGGGGAAGGGCACTGAAGCTTTCTTT. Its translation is CAILNNGGKGTEAFF.

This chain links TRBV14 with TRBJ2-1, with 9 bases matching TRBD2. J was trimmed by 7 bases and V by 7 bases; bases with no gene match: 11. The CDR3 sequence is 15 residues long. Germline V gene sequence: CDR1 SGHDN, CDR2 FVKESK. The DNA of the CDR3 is TGTGCCAGCAACCCCGCGGCGGGAGGGATAAATGAGCAGTTCTTC. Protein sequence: CASNPAAGGINEQFF.

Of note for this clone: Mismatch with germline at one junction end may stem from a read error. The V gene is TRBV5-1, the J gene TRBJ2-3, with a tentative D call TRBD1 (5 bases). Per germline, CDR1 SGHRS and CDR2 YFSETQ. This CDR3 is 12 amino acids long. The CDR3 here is CASSEDTYTQYF. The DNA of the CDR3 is TGCGCCAGCAGCGAGGACACATATACGCAGTATTTT.

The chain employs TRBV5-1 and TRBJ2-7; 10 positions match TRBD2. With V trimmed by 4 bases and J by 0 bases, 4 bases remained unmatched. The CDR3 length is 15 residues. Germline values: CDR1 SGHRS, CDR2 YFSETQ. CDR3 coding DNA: TGCGCCAGCAGCATCTGGACTAGCGGCTCCTACGAGCAGTACTTC. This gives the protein CASSIWTSGSYEQYF.

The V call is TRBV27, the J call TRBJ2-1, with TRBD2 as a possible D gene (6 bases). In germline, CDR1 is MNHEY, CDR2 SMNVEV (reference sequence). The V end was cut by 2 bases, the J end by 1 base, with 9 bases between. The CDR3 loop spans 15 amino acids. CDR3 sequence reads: CASSLVGGSYNEQFF. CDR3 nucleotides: TGTGCCAGCAGTTTAGTGGGAGGATCCTACAATGAGCAGTTCTTC.

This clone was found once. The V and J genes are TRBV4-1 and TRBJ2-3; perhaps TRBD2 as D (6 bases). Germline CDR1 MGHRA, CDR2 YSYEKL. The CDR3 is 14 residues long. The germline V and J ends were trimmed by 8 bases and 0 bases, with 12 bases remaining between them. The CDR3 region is CASVREKSTDTQYF. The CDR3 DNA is TGCGCCAGCGTCCGGGAGAAGAGCACAGATACGCAGTATTTT.